What follows is one T cell receptor (beta chain) and its context. Its specificity is unknown. This entry is derived from a study of cytomegalovirus exposure and HLA in healthy donors. Germline V lookup: CDR1 MNHEY, CDR2 SMNVEV (reference sequence). V gave up 6 bases and J gave up 4 bases; unmatched junction bases: 9. The CDR3 runs 15 residues. The primer mix had 60 Vbeta and 13 Jbeta primers. Assay used: immunoSEQ multiplex PCR; TCRdb lists only in-frame clones, some missing. The sample holds 110,000 to 150,000 clones, less than 85% seen once. Study-level results: Within the data, a cluster of highly shared sequence variants was likely a sequencing artifact. Reportedly, TCR beta sequences accurately predicted HLA-A and HLA-B alleles in most subjects. An assumption of roughly uniform sequencing depth across donors underlay the presence/absence analyses.

Unrecorded immune exposure was likely among donors, who were nominally healthy when sampled. The TCR comes from a woman aged 55-69 years in good health and CMV-seropositive. This chain joins TRBV27 and TRBJ2-5, with 9 bases identical to TRBD1. The sample was PBMCs. This CDR3 is CASRTTQGAGETQYF. In DNA form, the CDR3 reads TGTGCCAGCAGGACGACACAGGGGGCGGGAGAGACCCAGTACTTC.